This T cell receptor beta chain was identified in a study of blood T cell repertoires in COVID-19. Background on the study: PBMCs, B-cell-depleted T cells, or T cells provided the cDNA or gDNA that made up the material.

TCRdb's table, derived via immunoSEQ multiplex PCR, lists solely in-frame clones and lacks some. The table has some 200,000 clones, roughly four fifths seen once; the top ten hold about 5.7%. The V and J ends lost 5 bases and 9 bases, in that order; junction bases with no gene match: 9. Germline CDR1 SGHAT, CDR2 FQNNGV. This CDR3 is built from 14 residues. V gene TRBV11-2 combines with J gene TRBJ2-1, with 8 positions matching TRBD2. The TCR was taken from a woman in her thirties or forties with acute or convalescent COVID-19. The sequencing sample was made of peripheral blood. Written as DNA, the CDR3 is TGTGCCAGCAGCCCGATAGCGGGACCGGGTGAGCAGTTCTTC. This codes for CASSPIAGPGEQFF.